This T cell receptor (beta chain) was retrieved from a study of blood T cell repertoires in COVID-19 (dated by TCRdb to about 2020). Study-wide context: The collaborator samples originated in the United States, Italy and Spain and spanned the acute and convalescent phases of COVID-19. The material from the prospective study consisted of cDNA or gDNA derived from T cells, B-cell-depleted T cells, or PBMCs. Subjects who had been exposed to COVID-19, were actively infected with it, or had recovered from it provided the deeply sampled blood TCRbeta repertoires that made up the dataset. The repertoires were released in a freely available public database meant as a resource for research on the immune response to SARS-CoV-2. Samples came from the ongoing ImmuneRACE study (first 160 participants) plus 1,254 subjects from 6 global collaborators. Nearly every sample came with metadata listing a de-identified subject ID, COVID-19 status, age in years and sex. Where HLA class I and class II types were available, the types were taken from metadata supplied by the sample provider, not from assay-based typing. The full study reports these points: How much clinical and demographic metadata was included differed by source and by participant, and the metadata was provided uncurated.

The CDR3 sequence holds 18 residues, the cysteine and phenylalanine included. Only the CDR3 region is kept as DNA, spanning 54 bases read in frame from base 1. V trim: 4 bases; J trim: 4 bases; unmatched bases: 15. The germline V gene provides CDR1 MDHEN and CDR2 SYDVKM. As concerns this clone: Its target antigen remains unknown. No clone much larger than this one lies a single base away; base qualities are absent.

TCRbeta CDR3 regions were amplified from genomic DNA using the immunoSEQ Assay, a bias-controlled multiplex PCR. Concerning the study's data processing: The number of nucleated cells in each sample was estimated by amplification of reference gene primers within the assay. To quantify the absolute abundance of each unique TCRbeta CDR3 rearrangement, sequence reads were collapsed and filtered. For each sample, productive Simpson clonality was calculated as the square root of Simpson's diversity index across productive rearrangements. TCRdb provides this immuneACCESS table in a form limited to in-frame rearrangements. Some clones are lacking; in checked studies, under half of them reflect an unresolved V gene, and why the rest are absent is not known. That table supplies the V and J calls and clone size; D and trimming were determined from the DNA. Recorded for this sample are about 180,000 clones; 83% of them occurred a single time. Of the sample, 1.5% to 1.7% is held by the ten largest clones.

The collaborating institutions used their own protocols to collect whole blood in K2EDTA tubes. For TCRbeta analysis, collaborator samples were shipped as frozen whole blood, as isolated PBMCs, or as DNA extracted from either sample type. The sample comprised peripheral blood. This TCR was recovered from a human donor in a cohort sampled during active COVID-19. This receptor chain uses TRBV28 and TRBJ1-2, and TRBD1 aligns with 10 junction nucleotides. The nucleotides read TGTGCCAGCAGTTCCATACCACAACCGACAGGGGGCGGCTATGGCTACACCTTC. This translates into CASSSIPQPTGGGYGYTF.